The next 12 T cell receptor beta chains were all read from a single sample in a study of T cell repertoires in cytomegalovirus infection. Each CDR3 protein is one row after TCRdb ran MiXCR on the reads. This table has about 740,000 distinct CDR3 sequences, 35% to 45% appearing once. The sample consisted of PBMCs. Receptor source: a human donor in good health (CMV status not recorded). Some clones in this sample may be carry-over from other donors' samples.

This clonotype was observed at least ten times. The chain links TRBV7-8 to TRBJ2-7, with 9 bases that match TRBD1. Germline CDR1 and CDR2: SGHVS and FQNEAQ. The trim removed 6 bases at V and 2 bases at J, leaving 5 bases unmatched. This CDR3 spans 14 amino acids. The CDR3 loop is CASRHGTGTYEQYF. The CDR3 DNA reads TGTGCCAGCAGACACGGGACAGGGACCTACGAGCAGTACTTC.

This chain links TRBV7-2 with TRBJ2-1; 7 bases map to TRBD2. The length of the CDR3 is 14 residues. V dropped 1 base and J dropped 7; count of bases not matched to a gene: 4. Germline V gene sequence: CDR1 SGHTA, CDR2 FQGNSA. CDR3: CASSLVGLGNEQFF. CDR3 coding DNA: TGTGCCAGCAGCTTAGTCGGACTAGGGAATGAGCAGTTCTTC.

This clonotype was counted between two and nine times. The genes are TRBV7-9 and TRBJ2-7; 8 bases match TRBD2. After removal of 3 bases from V and 7 bases from J, the junction contained 5 bases not matched to a gene. This CDR3 is built from 13 residues. In germline, CDR1 is SEHNR, CDR2 FQNEAQ (reference sequence). The CDR3 loop reads CASSFGGAGEQYF. DNA of the CDR3: TGTGCCAGCAGCTTCGGGGGGGCCGGGGAGCAGTACTTC.

This clonotype was counted ten times or more. The gene calls are TRBV7-2 and TRBJ2-6; possible D gene TRBD1, 6 bases. Germline CDR1 and CDR2: SGHTA and FQGNSA. V was shortened by 5 bases and J by 1 base, with 15 bases between the two germline ends. The CDR3 has 17 amino acids. The CDR3 DNA follows: TGTGCCAGCAGCAGTGGACAGCTAGGATCTGGGGCCAACGTCCTGACTTTC. It is translated as CASSSGQLGSGANVLTF.

This clonotype was counted a few times. The V gene is TRBV28, the J gene TRBJ2-7; D is uncertain. Germline CDR1 and CDR2: MDHEN and SYDVKM. V was clipped by 4 bases and J by 5 bases, with 6 bases between them. CDR3 length: 11 residues. The CDR3 here is CASSSLHEQYF. In DNA form, the CDR3 reads TGTGCCAGCAGTTCTTTACACGAGCAGTACTTC.

This clonotype was seen a few times. The rearrangement joins TRBV7-8 to TRBJ1-1, with a weak D call TRBD1 (6 bases). Trimming took off 1 base at V and 4 bases at J, with 10 bases between the two ends. Per germline, CDR1 SGHVS and CDR2 FQNEAQ. This CDR3 is 14 amino acids long. The CDR3 protein is CASSLDRASTEAFF. CDR3 nucleotides: TGTGCCAGCAGCTTAGACAGGGCGAGCACTGAAGCTTTCTTT.

A few counts support this clonotype. V usage is TRBV12-3 or TRBV12-4 and J usage is TRBJ2-1; D is ambiguous. The CDR3 consists of 13 residues. V gave up 5 bases and J gave up 7 bases, with 12 bases separating them. The CDR3 reads CASSGLLTNEQFF. The DNA of the CDR3 is TGTGCCAGCAGTGGGCTCCTGACGAATGAGCAGTTCTTC.

This clonotype showed up just a few times. The chain uses TRBV5-6 and TRBJ2-1; 10 nucleotides line up with TRBD2. The CDR3 consists of 17 residues. Germline CDR1 SGHDT, CDR2 YYEEEE. With V trimmed by 1 base and J by 8 bases, 12 bases remained unmatched. Here the CDR3 reads CASSLTAASGGGDEQFF. The CDR3 bases are TGTGCCAGCAGCTTGACGGCTGCCAGCGGGGGGGGGGATGAGCAGTTCTTC.

On this clonotype itself: A single base separates this from a much larger clone, so it may be a read error. The chain carries TRBV7-8 and TRBJ2-1; the D gene is possibly TRBD1 (5 bases). Germline V lookup: CDR1 SGHVS, CDR2 FQNEAQ. The CDR3 consists of 15 residues. CDR3 in amino acids: CASSLALQAGHEKFF. The CDR3 nucleotides are TGTGCCAGCAGCTTAGCTCTACAGGCAGGCCATGAGAAGTTCTTC.

V usage is TRBV13 and J usage is TRBJ1-4, with 9 nucleotides matching TRBD1. The ends lost 5 bases at V and 10 bases at J; junction bases unmatched: 8. The CDR3 runs to 14 residues. Per the germline V gene, CDR1 is PRHDT and CDR2 is FYEKMQ (reference sequence). The CDR3 reads CASSLGQGRGKLFF. The CDR3 DNA follows: TGTGCCAGCAGCCTGGGACAGGGACGAGGAAAACTGTTTTTT.

The chain combines TRBV7-4 with TRBJ2-5; D is possibly TRBD2 (7 bases). This CDR3 region has 14 residues. V lost 6 bases to trimming and J lost 9 bases, with 20 bases between them. In germline, CDR1 is SGHVT, CDR2 SQSDAQ. CDR3 loop: CASSPRGGSKSQYF. The CDR3 DNA reads as TGTGCCAGCAGTCCGAGGGGGGGTTCAAAGTCCCAGTACTTC.

The chain uses TRBV19 and TRBJ2-5; 11 bases fit TRBD2. This CDR3 is built from 14 residues. Germline V gene lookup returns CDR1 LNHDA and CDR2 SQIVND (reference sequence). The trim removed 6 bases at V and 1 base at J, leaving 1 base unmatched. The DNA of the CDR3 is TGTGCCAGTAGGGGACTAGCGGCCCAAGAGACCCAGTACTTC. Protein: CASRGLAAQETQYF.